The 32 T cell receptor beta chains presented below share a single source sample, sequenced in a study of T-cell reconstitution after alpha-beta-depleted transplantation in children. The TCRbeta library was prepared with unique molecular identifiers. One entry per CDR3 protein results from TCRdb running MiXCR on the PCR reads. The data contain about 540,000 distinct CDR3 sequences, roughly 30% of them seen just once; the ten biggest clones take up about a third. Source: PBMCs, taken before TCRalphabeta/CD19-depleted stem cell transplant. Source of these receptors: a boy in the first two years of life with Wiskott-Aldrich syndrome, due to receive a stem cell transplant.

This sequence joins TRBV20-1 and TRBJ2-7; TRBD2 agrees at 8 bases. The CDR3 has 14 amino acids. J lost 2 bases, V lost 0 bases, and 3 bases had no gene match. Germline CDR1 DFQATT, CDR2 SNEGSKA (reference sequence). The chain's CDR3 is CSARDRRGAYEQYF. The CDR3 DNA reads TGCAGTGCTAGAGATCGGCGGGGGGCCTACGAGCAGTACTTC.

This clonotype was detected many times. The rearrangement joins TRBV12-3 or TRBV12-4 to TRBJ2-1; D gene unclear. This CDR3 contains 12 residues. V lost 1 base and J 8 bases, leaving 6 bases between the germline ends. The CDR3, as DNA: TGTGCCAGCAGTTTAGAGGGTTATGAGCAGTTCTTC. Protein product: CASSLEGYEQFF.

The chain links TRBV5-1 to TRBJ1-6, with TRBD1 as a possible D gene (6 bases). Trimming removed 0 bases at V and 10 bases at J, with 11 bases between. This CDR3 region has 14 residues. Germline CDR1 SGHRS, CDR2 YFSETQ. CDR3 nucleotide sequence: TGCGCCAGCAGCTTGGGGGTAGGGGGGTCACCCCTCCACTTT. Translated: CASSLGVGGSPLHF.

This clonotype was found a few times. The chain links TRBV2 to TRBJ1-2; D remains unclear. This CDR3 contains 11 residues. Germline values: CDR1 SNHLY, CDR2 FYNNEI. Trimming stripped 5 bases from V and 8 bases from J, with 9 bases between. The CDR3 here is CASSTGSGYTF. The CDR3 bases are TGTGCCAGCAGTACGGGGAGCGGCTACACCTTC. The full variable domain, in which reference TRBV2 and TRBJ1-2 provide the parts outside the CDR3, is EPEVTQTPSHQVTQMGQEVILRCVPISNHLYFYWYRQILGQKVEFLVSFYNNEISEKSEIFDDQFSVERPDGSNFTLKIRSTKLEDSAMYFCASSTGSGYTFGSGTRLTVV.

This clonotype was seen a single time. The chain carries TRBV5-4 and TRBJ2-5; D is unclear. The germline V gene has CDR1 SGHNT and CDR2 YYREEE (reference sequence). The CDR3 contains 15 residues. V lost 0 bases and J 1 base, leaving 10 bases between the germline ends. The chain's CDR3 is CASSLVSAAQETQYF. DNA of the CDR3: TGTGCCAGCAGCTTGGTGTCTGCGGCCCAAGAGACCCAGTACTTC.

The chain couples TRBV24-1 to TRBJ2-5; TRBD1 matches 8 bases. Germline loops: CDR1 KGHDR, CDR2 SFDVKD. Losses at the gene ends were 9 bases for V and 4 bases for J; bases not matched to a gene: 6. This CDR3 contains 13 residues. In nucleotides, the CDR3 is TGTGCCACCGGACAGGGATCATCAGAGACCCAGTACTTC. It specifies CATGQGSSETQYF.

J is TRBJ1-2 and V is TRBV28; the D is unclear. CDR1 is MDHEN and CDR2 is SYDVKM in the germline V gene. The ends were cut back, 8 bases at V and 4 bases at J, with 8 bases in the middle. The CDR3 contains 11 residues. The CDR3 region is CASRYIYGYTF. CDR3 DNA: TGTGCCAGCCGCTATATCTATGGCTACACCTTC.

This clonotype was counted only a few times. CDR3 residues: CASSLQVSSYEQYF. DNA of the CDR3: TGCGCCAGCAGCTTGCAGGTATCCTCCTACGAGCAGTACTTC. The rearrangement joins TRBV5-1 to TRBJ2-7; D is ambiguous. Germline CDR1 and CDR2: SGHRS and YFSETQ. The CDR3 runs to 14 residues. The ends were cut back, 1 base at V and 0 bases at J, with 8 bases in the middle.

In DNA form, the CDR3 reads TGCAGCGTTGGACAGGGCGCCTCCTACGAGCAGTACTTC. It yields the protein CSVGQGASYEQYF. J is TRBJ2-7 and V is TRBV29-1; 7 positions agree with TRBD1. The CDR3 is 13 amino acids. With V trimmed by 4 bases and J by 0 bases, 3 bases remained unmatched. CDR1 and CDR2 from the germline V gene are SQVTM and ANQGSEA.

The J gene is TRBJ2-5, the V gene TRBV12-3 or TRBV12-4; no reliable D call. This CDR3 is built from 14 residues. V gave up 2 bases and J gave up 0 bases, with 7 bases separating them. CDR3 in amino acids: CASSLFPHQETQYF. The CDR3 DNA reads TGTGCCAGCAGTTTATTCCCCCACCAAGAGACCCAGTACTTC.

This clonotype was seen only a few times. The chain carries TRBV5-1 and TRBJ2-5; 7 bases fit TRBD2. Germline V gene data show CDR1 as SGHRS and CDR2 as YFSETQ. The CDR3 is made up of 16 amino acids. With 0 bases clipped from V and 2 bases from J, the junction kept 7 bases outside the gene matches. The CDR3: CASSLVPAGPQETQYF. As DNA, the CDR3 is TGCGCCAGCAGCTTGGTTCCAGCGGGACCTCAAGAGACCCAGTACTTC.

V usage is TRBV5-1 and J usage is TRBJ2-6; TRBD1 matches at 8 bases. From germline, CDR1 is SGHRS and CDR2 YFSETQ. The CDR3 runs to 16 residues. V gave up 2 bases and J gave up 2 bases; unmatched junction bases: 3. The CDR3 DNA reads as TGCGCCAGCAGCTTACAGGGGGGCACTGGGGCCAACGTCCTGACTTTC. It is translated as CASSLQGGTGANVLTF.

This clonotype was seen a handful of times. The chain has TRBV9 and TRBJ2-2; D is unresolved. CDR3 length: 15 residues. The V and J ends lost 0 bases and 4 bases respectively, with 10 bases between them. From germline, CDR1 is SGDLS and CDR2 YYNGEE. In DNA, the CDR3 is TGTGCCAGCAGCGTAGGTTCTGAGCCCACCGGGGAGCTGTTTTTT. Translating gives CASSVGSEPTGELFF.

The chain recombines TRBV7-8 with TRBJ2-7; 9 nucleotides line up with TRBD2. This CDR3 comprises 15 residues. CDR1 and CDR2 from the germline V gene are SGHVS and FQNEAQ. With V trimmed by 1 base and J by 6 bases, 7 bases remained unmatched. For the CDR3, the DNA is TGTGCCAGCAGCTTAGTGCGGCCTAGCGGGACCGAGCAGTACTTC. It yields the protein CASSLVRPSGTEQYF. The entire variable domain, with the rest obtained from reference TRBV7-8 and TRBJ2-7, is as follows: GAGVSQSPRYKVAKRGQDVALRCDPISGHVSLFWYQQALGQGPEFLTYFQNEAQLDKSGLPSDRFFAERPEGSVSTLKIQRTQQEDSAVYLCASSLVRPSGTEQYFGPGTRLTVT.

The rearrangement links TRBV28 to TRBJ2-7; possible D gene TRBD1, 7 bases. This CDR3 comprises 18 residues. Trimming removed 7 bases at V and 0 bases at J, with 25 bases between. Germline CDR1 MDHEN, CDR2 SYDVKM. The CDR3 loop is CASTLPSKQGGASYEQYF. DNA for the CDR3: TGTGCCAGCACCTTACCCTCGAAGCAGGGGGGTGCCTCCTACGAGCAGTACTTC.

This clonotype was counted only a few times. V is TRBV4-1 and J is TRBJ2-6; 9 bases fit TRBD1. V shed 1 base, J shed 1 base, and the junction held 5 bases outside the gene matches. The CDR3 is 18 amino acids. The germline CDR1 and CDR2 sequences are MGHRA and YSYEKL. The CDR3 is CASSQVWTGESGANVLTF. For the CDR3, the DNA is TGCGCCAGCAGCCAAGTCTGGACAGGGGAATCTGGGGCCAACGTCCTGACTTTC.

J is TRBJ2-1 and V is TRBV6-1, with 8 positions matching TRBD2. The CDR3 has 14 residues. J lost 4 bases, V lost 6 bases, and 5 bases had no gene match. Per germline, CDR1 MNHNS and CDR2 SASEGT. The CDR3: CASRVAGRYNEQFF. CDR3 sequence (DNA): TGTGCCAGCAGGGTAGCGGGAAGGTACAATGAGCAGTTCTTC.

The rearrangement uses TRBV27 and TRBJ2-1, with D possibly being TRBD1 or TRBD2 (5 bases each). Germline V gene lookup returns CDR1 MNHEY and CDR2 SMNVEV (reference sequence). The CDR3 sequence is 15 residues long. Trimming cost V 0 bases and J 6 bases, with 12 bases left between them. The CDR3 sequence: CASSLSLRGGNEQFF. The CDR3 nucleotides read TGTGCCAGCAGTTTATCGCTACGGGGCGGCAATGAGCAGTTCTTC.

This clonotype was seen only once. The chain combines TRBV28 with TRBJ2-7, with TRBD1 matching over 7 bases. Germline V lookup: CDR1 MDHEN, CDR2 SYDVKM. This CDR3 is 13 amino acids long. Unmatched junction bases numbered 6, after V lost 8 bases and J lost 2 bases. The chain's CDR3 is CASHSTGTYEQYF. The CDR3 DNA sequence: TGTGCCAGCCACTCGACAGGGACCTACGAGCAGTACTTC.

This clonotype was seen more than once but under ten times. This chain connects TRBV7-2 to TRBJ2-1; 11 bases fit TRBD2. With 4 bases clipped from V and 10 bases from J, the junction kept 3 bases outside the gene matches. The V gene's germline CDR1 is SGHTA and CDR2 FQGNSA. CDR3 length: 13 amino acids. The DNA of the CDR3 is TGTGCCAGCAGCTCTAGCGGGAGGAACGAGCAGTTCTTC. Amino acid sequence: CASSSSGRNEQFF. The full variable domain, rest sourced from reference TRBV7-2 and TRBJ2-1, is GAGVSQSPSNKVTEKGKDVELRCDPISGHTALYWYRQSLGQGLEFLIYFQGNSAPDKSGLPSDRFSAERTGGSVSTLTIQRTQQEDSAVYLCASSSSGRNEQFFGPGTRLTVL.

This clonotype has a handful of counts. This chain connects TRBV24-1 to TRBJ2-1, with D perhaps being TRBD1 or TRBD2 (5 bases each). Trimming took off 7 bases at V and 3 bases at J, with 12 bases between the two ends. Germline V CDR1 and CDR2: KGHDR, SFDVKD. The CDR3 is 14 residues long. CDR3 sequence reads: CATSPGTDYNEQFF. The CDR3 DNA is TGTGCCACCAGCCCCGGGACGGACTACAATGAGCAGTTCTTC.

This chain joins TRBV2 and TRBJ2-7; tentative D call: TRBD2 (5 bases). V shed 6 bases and J shed 0 bases, with 15 bases lying between them. CDR1 and CDR2 from the germline V gene are SNHLY and FYNNEI. CDR3 length equals 15 residues. The CDR3 region is CASSKEVLSSYEQYF. Written as DNA, the CDR3 is TGTGCCAGCAGCAAGGAGGTTTTGAGCTCCTACGAGCAGTACTTC.

The J gene is TRBJ1-5, the V gene TRBV10-3; maybe TRBD1 (6 bases). The germline V and J ends were trimmed by 2 bases and 9 bases, with 11 bases remaining between them. The germline CDR1 and CDR2 sequences are ENHRY and SYGVKD. CDR3 length: 13 residues. The CDR3 loop reads CAISERRGLPQHF. CDR3 bases: TGTGCCATCAGTGAGCGCAGGGGTTTGCCCCAGCATTTT.

This clonotype was seen only a few times. It may be a read error: a sequence one base away is much more abundant. The chain links TRBV5-1 to TRBJ2-1, with 7 bases lining up with TRBD2. Trimming removed 0 bases from V and 3 bases from J; junction bases left unmatched: 0. This CDR3 is built from 14 residues. The germline CDR1 and CDR2 sequences are SGHRS and YFSETQ. The CDR3, as DNA: TGCGCCAGCAGCTTGGGGGACTACTACAATGAGCAGTTCTTC. Translating it yields CASSLGDYYNEQFF.

This clonotype was seen many times. The chain uses TRBV7-6 and TRBJ2-1; TRBD2 matches at 10 bases. The CDR3 sequence is 17 residues long. CDR1 SGHVS and CDR2 FNYEAQ come from the germline V gene. The V gene end was trimmed by 1 base and the J gene end by 4 bases; junction bases not matched to a gene: 7. CDR3 in amino acids: CASSLDSSGSSYNEQFF. The CDR3 region has the DNA TGTGCCAGCAGCTTAGATTCTAGCGGGAGTTCGTACAATGAGCAGTTCTTC.

This clonotype showed up just once. The chain couples TRBV6-5 to TRBJ2-1; D might be TRBD1 (5 bases). This CDR3 has 12 amino acids. Germline V CDR1 and CDR2: MNHEY, SVGAGI. V shed 6 bases and J shed 6 bases, with 9 bases lying between them. For the CDR3, the DNA is TGTGCCAGCAGAAAACAGGCCAATGAGCAGTTCTTC. Translating gives CASRKQANEQFF.

The genes are TRBV2 and TRBJ2-5; 12 nucleotides align to TRBD2. Per the germline V gene, CDR1 is SNHLY and CDR2 is FYNNEI. V shed 0 bases, J shed 5 bases, and the junction held 7 bases outside the gene matches. This CDR3 region has 17 residues. In DNA, the CDR3 is TGTGCCAGCAGTGAAGCGGGATCGCTAGCGGGAGGGGAGACCCAGTACTTC. Its protein is CASSEAGSLAGGETQYF.

V is TRBV4-2 and J is TRBJ2-1; TRBD2 agrees at 8 bases. Germline lookup yields CDR1 LGHNA and CDR2 YNFKEQ. CDR3 length: 18 residues. V trimming: 4 bases; J trimming: 0 bases; junction bases outside the gene matches: 11. In nucleotides, the CDR3 is TGTGCCAGCAGCCCGTGGCTAGCGGGTCAAAGCTCCTACAATGAGCAGTTCTTC. It specifies CASSPWLAGQSSYNEQFF.

J is TRBJ2-1 and V is TRBV11-2; 7 bases are shared with TRBD2. This CDR3 has 17 residues. Germline V CDR1 and CDR2: SGHAT, FQNNGV. Losses at the gene ends were 0 bases for V and 4 bases for J; bases not matched to a gene: 9. CDR3 protein: CASSLDIVGGRYNEQFF. The CDR3 nucleotides read TGTGCCAGCAGCTTAGATATTGTGGGCGGGAGATACAATGAGCAGTTCTTC.

This clonotype was seen more than once but under ten times. The gene calls are TRBV18 and TRBJ1-3, with 7 positions matching TRBD1. The V gene's germline CDR1 is KGHSH and CDR2 LQKENI. The CDR3 is 17 amino acids. The V and J ends lost 3 bases and 0 bases, in that order; junction bases with no gene match: 8. This chain's CDR3 is CASSPRQGPNSGNTIYF. The CDR3 nucleotides are TGTGCCAGCTCACCCCGACAGGGACCGAACTCTGGAAACACCATATATTTT.

The count of this clonotype is one. The chain uses TRBV7-9 and TRBJ2-2; 7 bases map to TRBD1. This CDR3 has 15 residues. CDR1 is SEHNR, CDR2 FQNEAQ, per germline (reference sequence). Trimming removed 5 bases from V and 0 bases from J; junction bases left unmatched: 3. CDR3 residues: CASSQGQTNTGELFF. The DNA of the CDR3 is TGTGCCAGCAGCCAGGGACAGACGAACACCGGGGAGCTGTTTTTT.

The rearrangement joins TRBV9 to TRBJ2-5, with unresolved D. CDR3 length: 15 amino acids. V shed 0 bases and J shed 2 bases, with 11 bases lying between them. The germline CDR1 and CDR2 sequences are SGDLS and YYNGEE. For the CDR3, the DNA is TGTGCCAGCAGCGTAGAAGGGCAGTCTCAAGAGACCCAGTACTTC. Encoded protein: CASSVEGQSQETQYF.